This entry describes one TCR beta chain. Clones were read by immunoSEQ multiplex PCR, and TCRdb kept only the in-frame ones, dropping some. The repertoire holds about 230,000 clones, with 81% as singletons. This sample stems from a study of blood T cell repertoires in COVID-19. The germline V gene has CDR1 LNHNV and CDR2 YYDKDF (reference sequence). J was trimmed by 7 bases and V by 3 bases; bases with no gene match: 16. The CDR3 is made up of 18 amino acids. This TCR came from a woman over 75 with acute or convalescent COVID-19. This sequence joins TRBV15 and TRBJ1-4; TRBD1 aligns across 8 bases. The sample taken for sequencing was peripheral blood. The CDR3 DNA is TGTGCCACCAGCAGGCCCGGACAGGGATTTGTTTCAGGTGAAAAACTGTTTTTT. Amino acid sequence: CATSRPGQGFVSGEKLFF. Based on the CDR3 plus reference TRBV15 and TRBJ1-4, the full variable domain is DAMVIQNPRYQVTQFGKPVTLSCSQTLNHNVMYWYQQKSSQAPKLLFHYYDKDFNNEADTPDNFQSRRPNTSFCFLDIRSPGLGDTAMYLCATSRPGQGFVSGEKLFFGSGTQLSVL.